A selection of T cell receptor beta chains follows, all from one sample in a study of blood T cell repertoires in COVID-19. The method was immunoSEQ multiplex PCR; TCRdb's version includes in-frame clones alone and lacks a portion of them. Found here are about 170,000 clones, around 88% of them singletons; the top ten hold about 3.6%. Sequencing was carried out using PBMCs or T cells enriched from blood (not recorded which). These TCRs come from a woman between 50 and 59 years old in a cohort exposed to, infected with or recovered from COVID-19 (not recorded which). CDR3s include the opening cysteine and the closing phenylalanine or tryptophan. Each record gives: J gene, D gene, clone size, V gene, CDR3 protein, CDR3 DNA. A D gene is named only where the DNA matches it firmly. Where a row states a size, it is once, few, many or the class of an expanded clone; other rows omit it.

TRBJ2-2 TRBD1 . TRBV18 CASSPTGGINTGELFF TGTGCCAGCTCACCGACAGGGGGCATCAACACCGGGGAGCTGTTTTTT
TRBJ1-3 . . TRBV19 CASSIGGVASGNTIYF TGTGCCAGTAGTATAGGGGGGGTCGCCTCTGGAAACACCATATATTTT
TRBJ2-1 . . TRBV6-5 CASTQRGAYNEQFF TGTGCCAGCACCCAAAGGGGTGCCTACAATGAGCAGTTCTTC
TRBJ1-6 . many TRBV11-2 CASSLGSVRNSPLHF TGTGCCAGCAGCTTAGGTAGTGTTCGAAATTCACCCCTCCACTTT
TRBJ1-6 . . TRBV9 CASSVEGSDSPLHF TGTGCCAGCAGCGTAGAGGGGTCGGATTCACCCCTCCACTTT
TRBJ2-1 TRBD1 few TRBV9 CASSPQGVGGYNEQFF TGTGCCAGCAGCCCTCAGGGGGTGGGTGGCTACAATGAGCAGTTCTTC
TRBJ2-7 TRBD2 . TRBV2 CASGSTSGNYEQYF TGTGCCAGCGGTTCGACTAGCGGTAACTACGAGCAGTACTTC
TRBJ1-2 . . TRBV11-1 CASSASQRQEPGYTF TGTGCCAGCAGCGCCTCGCAAAGACAGGAACCTGGCTACACCTTC
TRBJ1-1 TRBD1 . TRBV19 CASRPTGGNTEAFF TGTGCCAGTAGACCGACAGGGGGCAACACTGAAGCTTTCTTT
TRBJ2-3 TRBD1 . TRBV7-3 CASSWAGGADTQYF TGTGCCAGCAGCTGGGCAGGGGGTGCAGATACGCAGTATTTT
TRBJ1-5 . once TRBV6-5 CASSYSGERNQPQHF TGTGCCAGCAGTTACTCGGGAGAGCGCAATCAGCCCCAGCATTTT
TRBJ2-7 . . TRBV5-4 CASSLSITVDEQYF TGTGCCAGCAGCTTGTCAATAACGGTCGACGAGCAGTACTTC
TRBJ2-1 TRBD2 . TRBV27 CASTSGGPSFF TGTGCCAGCACGTCGGGGGGTCCCTCGTTCTTC
TRBJ1-5 . . TRBV6-5 CASSRMGSGNQPQHF TGTGCCAGCAGTCGCATGGGGAGTGGCAATCAGCCCCAGCATTTT
TRBJ2-2 . . TRBV19 CASSIDLGQHTGELFF TGTGCCAGTAGTATAGATTTAGGACAGCACACCGGGGAGCTGTTTTTT
TRBJ1-4 TRBD1 . TRBV28 CASRTGPDEKLFF TGTGCCAGCAGGACAGGGCCGGATGAAAAACTGTTTTTT
TRBJ1-1 . . TRBV14 CASSPRIDRMNTEAFF TGTGCCAGCAGCCCGAGGATCGACCGCATGAACACTGAAGCTTTCTTT
TRBJ2-7 TRBD2 . TRBV28 CASSFGLAKNSYEQYF TGTGCCAGCAGTTTTGGACTAGCCAAAAACTCCTACGAGCAGTACTTC
TRBJ2-7 . . TRBV7-9 CASSLPGTYEQYF TGTGCCAGCAGCTTACCAGGGACCTACGAGCAGTACTTC
TRBJ1-3 TRBD1 once TRBV5-1 CASSLYRQGASGNTIYF TGCGCCAGCAGCTTGTATCGTCAGGGGGCGTCAGGAAACACCATATATTTT
TRBJ1-6 TRBD1 . TRBV27 CASSLKGAGSPLHF TGTGCCAGCAGTTTGAAGGGGGCTGGTTCACCCCTCCACTTT
TRBJ1-2 . . TRBV7-9 CASSLNYEPVFSYGYTF TGTGCCAGCAGCTTGAATTATGAACCCGTTTTTAGCTATGGCTACACCTTC
TRBJ2-6 . . TRBV14 CASSYGSSGANVLTF TGTGCCAGCAGCTACGGGAGCTCTGGGGCCAACGTCCTGACTTTC
TRBJ1-5 . once TRBV19 CASSISDTVSNQPQHF TGTGCCAGTAGTATTTCGGACACCGTTAGCAATCAGCCCCAGCATTTT
TRBJ2-5 . . TRBV21-1 CASSKAPELGLAGVIPKETQYF TGTGCCAGCAGCAAAGCTCCGGAACTTGGGCTAGCGGGAGTGATCCCTAAAGAGACCCAGTACTTC